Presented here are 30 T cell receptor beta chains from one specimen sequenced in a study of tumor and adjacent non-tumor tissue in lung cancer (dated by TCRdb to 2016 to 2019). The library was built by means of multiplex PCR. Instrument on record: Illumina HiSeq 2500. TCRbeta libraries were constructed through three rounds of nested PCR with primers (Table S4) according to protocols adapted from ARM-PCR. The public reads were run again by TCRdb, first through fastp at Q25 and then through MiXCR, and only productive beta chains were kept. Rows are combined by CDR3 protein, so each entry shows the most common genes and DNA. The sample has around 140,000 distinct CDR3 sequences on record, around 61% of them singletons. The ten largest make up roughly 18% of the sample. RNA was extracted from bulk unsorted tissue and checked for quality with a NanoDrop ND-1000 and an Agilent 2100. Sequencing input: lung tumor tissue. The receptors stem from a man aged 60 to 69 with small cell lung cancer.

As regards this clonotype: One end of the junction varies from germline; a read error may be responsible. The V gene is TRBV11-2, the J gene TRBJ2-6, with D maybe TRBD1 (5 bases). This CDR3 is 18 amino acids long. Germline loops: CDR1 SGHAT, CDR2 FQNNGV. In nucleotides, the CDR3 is TGTGCCAGCAGCTCAACCGAGCGACAGCGCTCTGGGGTCAACGTCCCGACTTTC. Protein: CASSSTERQRSGVNVPTF.

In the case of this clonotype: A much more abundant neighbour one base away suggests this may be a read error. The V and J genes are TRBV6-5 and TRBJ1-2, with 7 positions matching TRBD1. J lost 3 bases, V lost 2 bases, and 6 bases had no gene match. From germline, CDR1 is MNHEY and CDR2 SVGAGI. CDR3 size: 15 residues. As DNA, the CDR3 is TGTGCCAGCAGTTACACTGGGACAGCCTACTATGGCTACACCTTC. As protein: CASSYTGTAYYGYTF.

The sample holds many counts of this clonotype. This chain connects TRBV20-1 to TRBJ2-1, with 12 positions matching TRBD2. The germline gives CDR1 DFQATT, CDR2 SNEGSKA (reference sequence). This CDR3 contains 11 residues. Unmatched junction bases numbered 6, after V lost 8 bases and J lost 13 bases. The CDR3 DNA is TGCAGTACTGGGACTAGCGGGCCCCAGTTCTTC. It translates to CSTGTSGPQFF.

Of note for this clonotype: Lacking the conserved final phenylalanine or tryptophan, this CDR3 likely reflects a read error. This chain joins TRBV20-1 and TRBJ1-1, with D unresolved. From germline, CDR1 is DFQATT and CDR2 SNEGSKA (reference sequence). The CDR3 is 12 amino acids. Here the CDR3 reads CGARDPAVEAFY. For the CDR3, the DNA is TGCGGTGCTAGAGATCCCGCAGTTGAAGCTTTCTAT.

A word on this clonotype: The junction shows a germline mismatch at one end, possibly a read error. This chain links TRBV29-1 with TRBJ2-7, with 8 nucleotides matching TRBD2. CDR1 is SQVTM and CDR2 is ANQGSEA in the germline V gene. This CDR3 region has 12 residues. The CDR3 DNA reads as TGCAGCGTTGGGGGACTAGATGACGAGCTGTACTTC. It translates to CSVGGLDDELYF.

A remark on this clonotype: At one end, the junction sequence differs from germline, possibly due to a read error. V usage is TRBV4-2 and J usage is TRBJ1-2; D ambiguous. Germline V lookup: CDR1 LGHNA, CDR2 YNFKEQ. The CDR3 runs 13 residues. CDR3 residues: CASNPAVGWGYTF. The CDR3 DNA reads TGTGCTAGCAACCCCGCAGTAGGCTGGGGCTACACCTTC.

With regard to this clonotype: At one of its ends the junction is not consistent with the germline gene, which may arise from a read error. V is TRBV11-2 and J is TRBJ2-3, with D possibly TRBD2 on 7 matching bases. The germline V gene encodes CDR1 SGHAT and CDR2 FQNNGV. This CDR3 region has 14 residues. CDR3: CASSTSGDTDTQYF. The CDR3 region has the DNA TGTGCCAGCAGCACGAGCGGGGACACAGATACGCAATATTTT.

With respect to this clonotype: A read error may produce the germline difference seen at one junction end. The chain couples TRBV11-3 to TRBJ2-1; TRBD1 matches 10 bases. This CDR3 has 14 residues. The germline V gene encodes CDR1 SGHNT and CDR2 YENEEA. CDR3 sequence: CANSQWDRGYGQFF. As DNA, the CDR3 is TGTGCCAACAGCCAATGGGACAGGGGCTATGGGCAGTTCTTC.

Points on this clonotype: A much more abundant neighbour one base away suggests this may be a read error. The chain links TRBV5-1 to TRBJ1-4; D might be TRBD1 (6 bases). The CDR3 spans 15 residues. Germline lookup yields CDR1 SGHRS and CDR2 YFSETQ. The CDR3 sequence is CVSSLGQTTNEKLFF. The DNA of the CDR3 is TGCGTCAGCAGCTTGGGACAAACAACTAATGAAAAACTGTTTTTT.

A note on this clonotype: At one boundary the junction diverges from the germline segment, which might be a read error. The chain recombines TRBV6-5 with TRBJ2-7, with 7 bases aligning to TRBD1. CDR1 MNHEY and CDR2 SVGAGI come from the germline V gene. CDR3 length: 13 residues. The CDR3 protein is CASNRQGSYDQYF. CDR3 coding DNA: TGTGCCAGCAACCGACAGGGAAGCTACGACCAGTACTTC.

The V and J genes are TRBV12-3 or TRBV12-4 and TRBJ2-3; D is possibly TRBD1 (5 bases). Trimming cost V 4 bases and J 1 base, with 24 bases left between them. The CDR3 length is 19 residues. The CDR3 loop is CASSYSRVAIGLGTDTQYF. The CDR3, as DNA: TGTGCCAGCAGTTATTCCAGGGTGGCAATAGGCCTCGGCACAGATACGCAGTATTTT.

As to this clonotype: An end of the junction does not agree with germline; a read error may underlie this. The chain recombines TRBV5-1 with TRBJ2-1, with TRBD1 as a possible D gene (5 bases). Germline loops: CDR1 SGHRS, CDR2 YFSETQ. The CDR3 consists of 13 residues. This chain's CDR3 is CASMGGAYNEQFF. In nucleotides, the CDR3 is TGCGCCAGCATGGGTGGGGCCTACAATGAGCAGTTCTTT.

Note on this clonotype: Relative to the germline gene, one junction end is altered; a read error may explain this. The CDR3 DNA follows: TGTGTCAGCAGTCCGAGAGGGAGTGGGCCCTACGGCGAGCAGTACTTC. Its translation is CVSSPRGSGPYGEQYF. The chain has TRBV28 and TRBJ2-7, with a weak D call TRBD2 (5 bases). Germline values: CDR1 MDHEN, CDR2 SYDVKM. The CDR3 loop spans 16 amino acids.

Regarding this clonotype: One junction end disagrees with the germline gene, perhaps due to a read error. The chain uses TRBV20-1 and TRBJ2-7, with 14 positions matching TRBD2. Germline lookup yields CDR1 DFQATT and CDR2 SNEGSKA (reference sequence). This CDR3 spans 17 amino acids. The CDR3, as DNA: TGCAGTGCTAGAGGAGGGACTAGCGGGGGTGTGTCCTGCGAGCAATACTTC. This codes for CSARGGTSGGVSCEQYF.

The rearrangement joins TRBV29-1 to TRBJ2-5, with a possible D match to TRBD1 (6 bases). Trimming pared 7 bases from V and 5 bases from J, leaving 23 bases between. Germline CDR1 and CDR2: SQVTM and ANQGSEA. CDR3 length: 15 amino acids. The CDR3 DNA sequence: TGCAGCGCAGGGGACAACAATAACAGGAGGGAGACCCAGTACTTC. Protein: CSAGDNNNRRETQYF. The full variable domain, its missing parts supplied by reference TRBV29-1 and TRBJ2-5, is SAVISQKPSRDICQRGTSLTIQCQVDSQVTMMFWYRQQPGQSLTLIATANQGSEATYESGFVIDKFPISRPNLTFSTLTVSNMSPEDSSIYLCSAGDNNNRRETQYFGPGTRLLVL.

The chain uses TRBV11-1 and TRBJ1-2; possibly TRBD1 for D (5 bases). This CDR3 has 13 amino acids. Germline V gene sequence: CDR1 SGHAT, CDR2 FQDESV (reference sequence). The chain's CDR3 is CSSSLDGAYGYTF. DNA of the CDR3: TGTTCTAGCAGCCTGGATGGGGCGTATGGCTACACCTTC.

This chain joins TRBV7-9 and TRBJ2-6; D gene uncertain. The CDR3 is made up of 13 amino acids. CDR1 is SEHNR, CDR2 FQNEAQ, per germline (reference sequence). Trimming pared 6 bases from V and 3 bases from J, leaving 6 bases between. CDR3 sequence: CASSIVGANVLTF. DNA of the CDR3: TGTGCCAGCAGTATCGTTGGGGCCAACGTCCTGACTTTC. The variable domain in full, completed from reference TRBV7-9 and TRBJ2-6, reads DTGVSQNPRHKITKRGQNVTFRCDPISEHNRLYWYRQTLGQGPEFLTYFQNEAQLEKSRLLSDRFSAERPKGSFSTLEIQRTEQGDSAMYLCASSIVGANVLTFGAGSRLTVL.

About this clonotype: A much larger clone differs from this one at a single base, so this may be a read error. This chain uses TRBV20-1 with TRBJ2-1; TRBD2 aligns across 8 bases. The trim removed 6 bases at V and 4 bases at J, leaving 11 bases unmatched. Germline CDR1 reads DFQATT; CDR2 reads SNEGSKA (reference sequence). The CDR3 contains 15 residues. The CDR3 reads CSAMDGAGEYNEQFF. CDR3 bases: TGCAGTGCCATGGACGGAGCGGGAGAATACAATGAGCAGTTCTTC.

The DNA for the CDR3 is TGTGCCAGCAGGCTCCAGTGGGGCCAGCCGTTGAATGAGCAGTTCTTC. Its protein is CASRLQWGQPLNEQFF. The gene calls are TRBV11-3 and TRBJ2-1; possible D gene TRBD1, 5 bases. The ends were cut back, 6 bases at V and 7 bases at J, with 22 bases in the middle. This CDR3 contains 16 residues. The germline V gene has CDR1 SGHNT and CDR2 YENEEA.

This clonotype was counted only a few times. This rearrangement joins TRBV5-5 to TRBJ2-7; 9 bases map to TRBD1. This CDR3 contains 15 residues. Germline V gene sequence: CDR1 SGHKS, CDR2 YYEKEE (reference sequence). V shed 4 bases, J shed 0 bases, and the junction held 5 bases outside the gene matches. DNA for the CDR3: TGTGCCAGCAGCACCACGACAGGGGGCTCCTACGAGCAGTACTTC. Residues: CASSTTTGGSYEQYF.

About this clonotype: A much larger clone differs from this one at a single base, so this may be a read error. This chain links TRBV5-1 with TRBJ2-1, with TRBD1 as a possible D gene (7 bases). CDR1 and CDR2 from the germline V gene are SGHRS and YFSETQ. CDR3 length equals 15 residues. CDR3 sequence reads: CASSQGGSSYNEQCF. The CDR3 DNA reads TGCGCCAGCAGCCAGGGGGGATCCTCCTACAATGAGCAGTGCTTC.

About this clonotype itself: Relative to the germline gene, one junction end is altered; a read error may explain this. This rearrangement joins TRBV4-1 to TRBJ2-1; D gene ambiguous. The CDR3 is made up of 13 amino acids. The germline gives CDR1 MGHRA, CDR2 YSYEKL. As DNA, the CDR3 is TGCGTCAGCAACCACCCAGGATACAATGAGCAGTTCTTC. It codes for CVSNHPGYNEQFF.

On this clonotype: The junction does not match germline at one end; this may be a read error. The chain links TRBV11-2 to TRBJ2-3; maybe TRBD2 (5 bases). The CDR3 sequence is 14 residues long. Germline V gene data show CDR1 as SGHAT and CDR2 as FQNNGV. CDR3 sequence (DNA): TGTGCCAGCAGCTTGGCGGGTGGAACAGTTACGCAGTATTTT. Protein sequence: CASSLAGGTVTQYF.

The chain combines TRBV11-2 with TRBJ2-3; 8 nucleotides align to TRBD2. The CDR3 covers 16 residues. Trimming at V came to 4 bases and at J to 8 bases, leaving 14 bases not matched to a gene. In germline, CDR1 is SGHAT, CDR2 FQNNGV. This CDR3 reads CASSSLSGGPVGTQYF. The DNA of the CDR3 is TGTGCCAGCAGCTCCCTATCGGGAGGGCCGGTAGGTACGCAGTATTTT.

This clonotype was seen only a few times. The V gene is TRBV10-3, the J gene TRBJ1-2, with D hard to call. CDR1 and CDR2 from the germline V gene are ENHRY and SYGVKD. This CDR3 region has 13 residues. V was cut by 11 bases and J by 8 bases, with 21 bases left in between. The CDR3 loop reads CAAQVLDGGGYTF. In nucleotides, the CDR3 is TGTGCCGCCCAAGTATTGGACGGCGGGGGCTACACCTTC.

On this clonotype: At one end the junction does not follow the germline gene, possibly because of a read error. Here the CDR3 DNA reads TGTGCCAGCAGTTACTGGGGACTAGCAGACGAGCAGCACTTC. Translated: CASSYWGLADEQHF. The chain couples TRBV6-2 or TRBV6-3 to TRBJ2-7; 9 nucleotides line up with TRBD2. Germline assignment: CDR1 MNHEY and CDR2 SVGEGT. CDR3 length: 14 residues.

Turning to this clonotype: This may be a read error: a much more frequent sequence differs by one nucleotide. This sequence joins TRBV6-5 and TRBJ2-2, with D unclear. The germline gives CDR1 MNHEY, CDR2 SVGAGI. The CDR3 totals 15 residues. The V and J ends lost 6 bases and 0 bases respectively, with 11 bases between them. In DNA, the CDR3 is TGTGCCAGCAGCCAGGATACGACGAACACCGGGGAGCTGTTTTTT. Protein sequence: CASSQDTTNTGELFF.

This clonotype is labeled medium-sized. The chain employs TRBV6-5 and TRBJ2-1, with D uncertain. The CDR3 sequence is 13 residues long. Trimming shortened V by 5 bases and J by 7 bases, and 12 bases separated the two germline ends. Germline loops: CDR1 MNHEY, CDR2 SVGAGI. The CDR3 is CASSAAGRNEQFF. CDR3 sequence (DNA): TGTGCCAGCAGTGCCGCAGGTAGGAATGAGCAGTTCTTC.

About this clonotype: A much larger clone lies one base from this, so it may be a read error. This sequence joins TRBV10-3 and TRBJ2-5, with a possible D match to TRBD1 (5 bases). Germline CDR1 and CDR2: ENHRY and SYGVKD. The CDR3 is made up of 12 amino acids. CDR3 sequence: CVISAREETQYF. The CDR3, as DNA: TGTGTCATCAGTGCCAGGGAAGAGACCCAGTACTTC.

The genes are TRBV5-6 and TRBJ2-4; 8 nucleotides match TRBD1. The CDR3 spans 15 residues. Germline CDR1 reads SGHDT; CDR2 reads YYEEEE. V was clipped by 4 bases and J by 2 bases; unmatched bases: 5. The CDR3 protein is CASSGAGGPKNIQYF. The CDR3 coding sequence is TGTGCCAGCAGCGGCGCAGGGGGCCCCAAAAACATTCAGTACTTC.